One sample yielded the 10 T cell receptor beta chains listed below, sequenced in a study of T cell responses to AZD1222 COVID-19 vaccine. Assay used: immunoSEQ multiplex PCR; TCRdb lists only in-frame clones, some missing. The sample comprises some 120,000 clones, around nine tenths of which are singletons, and less than 30% rests with the top ten. The sample consisted of peripheral blood, taken on day 0 of AZD1222 vaccination. The receptor set was obtained from an adult in good health.

This chain uses TRBV6-2 or TRBV6-3 with TRBJ1-2, with a possible D match to TRBD1 (5 bases). CDR1 is MNHEY, CDR2 SVGEGT, per germline. This CDR3 region has 15 residues. Deletions cut 2 bases from V and 2 bases from J, with 12 bases between. CDR3 sequence: CASSYRQSINYGYTF. The CDR3 DNA is TGTGCCAGCAGTTACCGACAGAGCATCAACTATGGCTACACCTTC.

The rearrangement uses TRBV5-1 and TRBJ1-2; D not certain. Germline CDR1 SGHRS, CDR2 YFSETQ. The CDR3 is made up of 13 amino acids. V shed 2 bases and J shed 4 bases, with 9 bases lying between them. The DNA of the CDR3 is TGCGCCAGCAGCTTTGTGGAGGGCTATGGCTACACCTTC. Translating it yields CASSFVEGYGYTF.

The CDR3 sequence: CASSAVLNSEQYF. The CDR3 nucleotides read TGTGCCAGCAGTGCGGTCCTAAACTCCGAGCAGTACTTC. V usage is TRBV12-3 or TRBV12-4 and J usage is TRBJ2-7; D is uncertain. CDR3 length equals 13 residues. The V end was cut by 5 bases, the J end by 6 bases, with 14 bases between.

This chain joins TRBV2 and TRBJ1-2, with TRBD1 matching over 9 bases. The CDR3 spans 15 residues. CDR1 and CDR2 from the germline V gene are SNHLY and FYNNEI. The V gene end was trimmed by 5 bases and the J gene end by 5 bases; junction bases not matched to a gene: 9. The CDR3 here is CASSTRQGGSYGYTF. Here the CDR3 DNA reads TGTGCCAGCAGTACCCGACAGGGGGGCTCATATGGCTACACCTTC.

The V and J genes are TRBV27 and TRBJ2-6, with 9 bases that match TRBD1. V trimming: 5 bases; J trimming: 2 bases; junction bases outside the gene matches: 1. Germline CDR1 and CDR2: MNHEY and SMNVEV (reference sequence). The CDR3 totals 15 residues. The CDR3 bases are TGTGCCAGCAGTCGGGACAGGGCTGGGGCCAACGTCCTGACTTTC. It specifies CASSRDRAGANVLTF.

This chain joins TRBV27 and TRBJ1-4; D ambiguous. This CDR3 is built from 14 residues. V lost 7 bases and J lost 1, with 10 bases in between. Germline values: CDR1 MNHEY, CDR2 SMNVEV (reference sequence). The CDR3 coding sequence is TGTGCCAGCAACAATGACGGAACTAATGAAAAACTGTTTTTT. It yields the protein CASNNDGTNEKLFF.

The chain employs TRBV2 and TRBJ2-5, with a weak D call TRBD1 (5 bases). This CDR3 region has 13 residues. Trimming removed 2 bases at V and 1 base at J, with 5 bases between. The germline gives CDR1 SNHLY, CDR2 FYNNEI. In nucleotides, the CDR3 is TGTGCCAGCAGTGAACAGGGCCAAGAGACCCAGTACTTC. This gives the protein CASSEQGQETQYF.

The gene calls are TRBV5-6 and TRBJ1-1; a possible D gene is TRBD1 (6 bases). The CDR3 sequence is 16 residues long. V was pared by 4 bases and J by 4 bases, with 20 bases between. Germline V gives CDR1 SGHDT, CDR2 YYEEEE. CDR3 in amino acids: CASSAGGGQGVTEAFF. CDR3 nucleotides: TGTGCCAGCAGCGCCGGCGGGGGGCAGGGAGTCACTGAAGCTTTCTTT. Complete variable domain (other parts from reference TRBV5-6 and TRBJ1-1): DAGVTQSPTHLIKTRGQQVTLRCSPKSGHDTVSWYQQALGQGPQFIFQYYEEEERQRGNFPDRFSGHQFPNYSSELNVNALLLGDSALYLCASSAGGGQGVTEAFFGQGTRLTVV.

The chain joins TRBV7-2 to TRBJ1-1; tentatively, D is TRBD1 (6 bases). With 1 base removed from V and 3 bases from J, the gap between germline ends came to 12 bases. Per germline, CDR1 SGHTA and CDR2 FQGNSA. CDR3 size: 15 residues. The CDR3 loop is CASSLVGRGHTEAFF. CDR3 nucleotide sequence: TGTGCCAGCAGCTTAGTTGGCAGGGGTCACACTGAAGCTTTCTTT. The variable domain in full, with the rest retrieved from reference TRBV7-2 and TRBJ1-1, is GAGVSQSPSNKVTEKGKDVELRCDPISGHTALYWYRQSLGQGLEFLIYFQGNSAPDKSGLPSDRFSAERTGGSVSTLTIQRTQQEDSAVYLCASSLVGRGHTEAFFGQGTRLTVV.

The chain is built from TRBV18 and TRBJ1-2; the D gene is possibly TRBD1 (5 bases). The length of the CDR3 is 13 residues. The V gene's germline CDR1 is KGHSH and CDR2 LQKENI. V lost 6 bases and J 4 bases, leaving 12 bases between the germline ends. The CDR3 region is CASSPGTGYGYTF. DNA of the CDR3: TGTGCCAGCTCCCCCGGGACCGGCTATGGCTACACCTTC.